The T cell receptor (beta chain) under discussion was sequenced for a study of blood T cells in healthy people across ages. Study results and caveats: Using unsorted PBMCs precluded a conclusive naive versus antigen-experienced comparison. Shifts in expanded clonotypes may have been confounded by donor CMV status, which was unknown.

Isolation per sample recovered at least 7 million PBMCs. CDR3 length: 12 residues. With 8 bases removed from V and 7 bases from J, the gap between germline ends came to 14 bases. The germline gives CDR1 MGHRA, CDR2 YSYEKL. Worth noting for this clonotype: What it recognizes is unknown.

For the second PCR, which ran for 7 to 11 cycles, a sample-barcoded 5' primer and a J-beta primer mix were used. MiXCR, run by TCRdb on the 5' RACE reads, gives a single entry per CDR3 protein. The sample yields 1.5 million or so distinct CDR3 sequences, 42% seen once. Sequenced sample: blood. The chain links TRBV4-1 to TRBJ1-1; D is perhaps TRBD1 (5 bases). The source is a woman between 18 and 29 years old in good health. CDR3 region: CASWGDGREAFF. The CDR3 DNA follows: TGCGCCAGCTGGGGGGACGGACGTGAAGCTTTCTTT.